This is a list of T cell receptor beta chains from one sample in a study of graft-versus-host responses after intestinal transplantation. Assay used: immunoSEQ multiplex PCR; TCRdb lists only in-frame clones, some missing. This repertoire shows about 7,800 clones, less than 40% found once; its top ten account for about 2.1%. This specimen consisted of alloreactive CD8+ T cells from a mixed lymphocyte reaction culture, obtained before intestinal transplant. These receptors were obtained from a human patient who received an intestinal transplant. Both conserved end residues are part of each CDR3. The order of the fields is V gene, J gene, CDR3 protein.

V: TRBV6-4
J: TRBJ2-1
CDR3: CASSDSRGYEQFF

V: TRBV27
J: TRBJ2-7
CDR3: CASSFKGVSEQYF

V: TRBV5-6
J: TRBJ2-5
CDR3: CASSPDRVSQYF

V: TRBV6-1
J: TRBJ2-7
CDR3: CASSPGYITYEQYF

V: TRBV4-1
J: TRBJ2-3
CDR3: CASSQAGGGTDTQYF

V: TRBV6-1
J: TRBJ1-3
CDR3: CASMDSLFSGNTIYF

V: TRBV5-4
J: TRBJ2-7
CDR3: CASSSEQGSDFYEQYF

V: TRBV7-2
J: TRBJ1-1
CDR3: CASSLIRQGRKAFF

V: TRBV4-2
J: TRBJ2-3
CDR3: CASSQVVRLVEDTQYF

V: TRBV15
J: TRBJ2-6
CDR3: CATSRDGDSSGANVLTF

V: TRBV2
J: TRBJ1-1
CDR3: CASSELQGTPKAFF

V: TRBV2
J: TRBJ2-1
CDR3: CASSVARGGAGYNEQFF

V: TRBV18
J: TRBJ2-1
CDR3: CASSPSQGNEQFF

V: TRBV7-9
J: TRBJ1-1
CDR3: CASSLDGRGNTEAFF

V: TRBV27
J: TRBJ1-6
CDR3: CASSLIGLSPLHF